The 23 T cell receptor beta chains below all came from one sample that was sequenced in a study of cytomegalovirus exposure and HLA in healthy donors. 60 Vbeta and 13 Jbeta primers were used in PCR. The repertoire was sequenced with immunoSEQ multiplex PCR; TCRdb's copy has only in-frame clones and lacks some. The sample comprises roughly 110,000 clones, 75% of which are singletons, and approximately 2.6% rests with the top ten. Sequenced: PBMCs. The receptors come from a male donor in good health and CMV-seropositive.

The J gene is TRBJ1-4, the V gene TRBV18; 8 nucleotides line up with TRBD1. The germline CDR1 and CDR2 sequences are KGHSH and LQKENI. V was pared by 3 bases and J by 7 bases, with 13 bases of the junction left unmatched. The CDR3 spans 17 residues. CDR3 sequence reads: CASSPLIGQGEIEKLFF. Written as DNA, the CDR3 is TGTGCCAGCTCACCGTTGATCGGACAGGGAGAAATTGAAAAACTGTTTTTT.

The rearrangement uses TRBV19 and TRBJ2-7; 9 positions agree with TRBD1. The trim removed 1 base at V and 3 bases at J, leaving 4 bases unmatched. The germline V gene has CDR1 LNHDA and CDR2 SQIVND (reference sequence). This CDR3 is built from 15 residues. The CDR3 protein is CASSIGQGEHYEQYF. Here the CDR3 DNA reads TGTGCCAGTAGTATAGGACAGGGGGAACACTACGAGCAGTACTTC.

This chain links TRBV27 with TRBJ2-7; D is undetermined. Germline CDR1 is MNHEY and CDR2 is SMNVEV (reference sequence). This CDR3 region has 14 residues. V gave up 6 bases and J gave up 2 bases, with 14 bases separating them. The CDR3: CASSRYPQTYEQYF. CDR3 DNA: TGTGCCAGCAGCCGGTATCCGCAAACCTACGAGCAGTACTTC.

The gene calls are TRBV7-2 and TRBJ2-5; TRBD2 aligns across 12 bases. The germline V gene encodes CDR1 SGHTA and CDR2 FQGNSA. The ends lost 2 bases at V and 10 bases at J; junction bases unmatched: 8. The length of the CDR3 is 15 residues. CDR3: CASSLTRLAGEVQYF. CDR3 nucleotides: TGTGCCAGCAGCTTAACCAGACTAGCGGGAGAGGTCCAGTACTTC.

The V and J genes are TRBV18 and TRBJ2-5; no clear D gene. This CDR3 has 13 amino acids. Trimming took 1 base from V and 2 from J, leaving 5 bases between them. The V gene's germline CDR1 is KGHSH and CDR2 LQKENI. CDR3 DNA sequence: TGTGCCAGCTCACCACTCCTACAAGAGACCCAGTACTTC. This codes for CASSPLLQETQYF.

V is TRBV2 and J is TRBJ1-1; weak D call: TRBD1 (6 bases). The germline CDR1 and CDR2 sequences are SNHLY and FYNNEI. This CDR3 is built from 14 residues. The V end was cut by 4 bases, the J end by 6 bases, with 15 bases between. CDR3 sequence: CASSAQGLNAEAFF. The CDR3 coding sequence is TGTGCCAGCAGTGCGCAGGGGTTAAACGCTGAAGCTTTCTTT.

This clone came up a few times. The rearrangement uses TRBV5-1 and TRBJ2-7; 8 positions agree with TRBD1. The CDR3 runs to 16 residues. Germline trimming cut 0 bases from V and 2 bases from J; bases unmatched to any gene: 7. Germline CDR1 is SGHRS and CDR2 is YFSETQ. For the CDR3, the DNA is TGCGCCAGCAGCTTGGGCAGGGGGCCCCTGACCTACGAGCAGTACTTC. It specifies CASSLGRGPLTYEQYF.

This clone has a single count. The V call is TRBV5-4, the J call TRBJ2-7; 7 bases are shared with TRBD1. The CDR3 extends over 13 amino acids. Germline trimming cut 3 bases from V and 6 bases from J; bases unmatched to any gene: 6. The germline CDR1 and CDR2 sequences are SGHNT and YYREEE (reference sequence). CDR3 nucleotides: TGTGCCAGCAGCTGGAGACAGGGAACCGAGCAGTACTTC. Translating it yields CASSWRQGTEQYF.

The CDR3 DNA is TGCGCCAGCAGCTTGGCCGGGACTAGCGGGAGTAACTACGAGCAGTACTTC. Translation: CASSLAGTSGSNYEQYF. The V and J genes are TRBV5-1 and TRBJ2-7; TRBD2 matches at 14 bases. The CDR3 consists of 17 residues. The trim removed 0 bases at V and 3 bases at J, leaving 5 bases unmatched. The V gene's germline CDR1 is SGHRS and CDR2 YFSETQ.

The rearrangement links TRBV29-1 to TRBJ2-1; 7 bases match TRBD1. J lost 4 bases, V lost 7 bases, and 4 bases had no gene match. This CDR3 spans 12 amino acids. Germline CDR1 and CDR2: SQVTM and ANQGSEA. The CDR3 reads CSGDRAYNEQFF. CDR3 in DNA: TGCAGCGGTGACAGGGCATACAATGAGCAGTTCTTC.

The chain couples TRBV9 to TRBJ2-2, with 11 bases matching TRBD1. The germline V gene encodes CDR1 SGDLS and CDR2 YYNGEE. The CDR3 totals 19 residues. The trim removed 6 bases at V and 3 bases at J, leaving 16 bases unmatched. The CDR3 protein is CASTRRGQGDLLDTGELFF. The CDR3 DNA reads as TGTGCCAGCACCCGGCGGGGACAGGGGGATCTGTTGGACACCGGGGAGCTGTTTTTT.

The rearrangement uses TRBV5-1 and TRBJ1-4; 8 bases match TRBD1. CDR3 length: 14 residues. Trimming at V came to 4 bases and at J to 7 bases, leaving 6 bases not matched to a gene. Germline V gene lookup returns CDR1 SGHRS and CDR2 YFSETQ. CDR3 DNA sequence: TGCGCCAGCAGCCCGGGACAGGCGCGTGAAAAACTGTTTTTT. This codes for CASSPGQAREKLFF.

Regarding this clone: An end of the junction does not agree with germline; a read error may underlie this. The V gene is TRBV2, the J gene TRBJ1-2; TRBD1 aligns across 8 bases. The CDR3 contains 13 residues. Germline CDR1 and CDR2: SNHLY and FYNNEI. In nucleotides, the CDR3 is TGTGCCAGCAGTACAGGGGGGAGCTATGGCTACCCCTTC. Its translation is CASSTGGSYGYPF. The variable domain in full, with the rest retrieved from reference TRBV2 and TRBJ1-2, is EPEVTQTPSHQVTQMGQEVILRCVPISNHLYFYWYRQILGQKVEFLVSFYNNEISEKSEIFDDQFSVERPDGSNFTLKIRSTKLEDSAMYFCASSTGGSYGYPFGSGTRLTVV.

This chain uses TRBV13 with TRBJ2-1, with a tentative D call TRBD2 (6 bases). Germline-derived CDR1 and CDR2 are PRHDT and FYEKMQ (reference sequence). CDR3 size: 16 residues. Trimming stripped 5 bases from V and 3 bases from J, with 17 bases between. In DNA form, the CDR3 reads TGTGCCAGCAGCCCGGGTTTGGGGGGTTTCTACAATGAGCAGTTCTTC. Protein: CASSPGLGGFYNEQFF. Full variable domain (outside the CDR3, taken from reference TRBV13 and TRBJ2-1): AAGVIQSPRHLIKEKRETATLKCYPIPRHDTVYWYQQGPGQDPQFLISFYEKMQSDKGSIPDRFSAQQFSDYHSELNMSSLELGDSALYFCASSPGLGGFYNEQFFGPGTRLTVL.

This chain links TRBV30 with TRBJ2-1, with D hard to call. Germline loops: CDR1 GTSNPN, CDR2 SVGIG (reference sequence). Trimming removed 5 bases at V and 7 bases at J, with 15 bases between. The CDR3 consists of 13 residues. The CDR3 nucleotides read TGTGCCTGGTCTCGTGGGCGACCGAATGAGCAGTTCTTC. This encodes CAWSRGRPNEQFF.

This clone has more than one count but fewer than ten. The chain combines TRBV18 with TRBJ2-6; possibly TRBD2 for D (6 bases). CDR3 size: 18 residues. Looked up from germline, CDR1 is KGHSH and CDR2 is LQKENI. V lost 6 bases, J lost 1 base, and 19 bases lay in between. The CDR3 DNA follows: TGTGCCAGCTCCCAGGAGGGGCCGAAATTATCTGGGGCCAACGTCCTGACTTTC. Protein sequence: CASSQEGPKLSGANVLTF.

This clone turned up a few times. The V and J genes are TRBV5-6 and TRBJ2-3; a weak D match, TRBD2 (6 bases). CDR3 length: 14 residues. The germline CDR1 and CDR2 sequences are SGHDT and YYEEEE. V lost 4 bases and J 2 bases, leaving 11 bases between the germline ends. CDR3 protein: CASSLGGFTDTQYF. CDR3 sequence (DNA): TGTGCCAGCAGCCTTGGGGGGTTCACAGATACGCAGTATTTT. The complete variable domain, with remaining parts taken from reference TRBV5-6 and TRBJ2-3, reads DAGVTQSPTHLIKTRGQQVTLRCSPKSGHDTVSWYQQALGQGPQFIFQYYEEEERQRGNFPDRFSGHQFPNYSSELNVNALLLGDSALYLCASSLGGFTDTQYFGPGTRLTVL.

The chain recombines TRBV28 with TRBJ2-7, with 9 bases aligning to TRBD1. There are 17 residues in the CDR3. Germline lookup yields CDR1 MDHEN and CDR2 SYDVKM. The J segment lost 3 bases and the V segment lost 6 bases, leaving 15 bases of the junction unmatched. CDR3 sequence: CASRGRNLGQGRYEQYF. CDR3 nucleotide sequence: TGTGCCAGCAGGGGAAGAAATTTGGGACAGGGACGCTACGAGCAGTACTTC. The full variable domain, with the rest looked up from reference TRBV28 and TRBJ2-7, is DVKVTQSSRYLVKRTGEKVFLECVQDMDHENMFWYRQDPGLGLRLIYFSYDVKMKEKGDIPEGYSVSREKKERFSLILESASTNQTSMYLCASRGRNLGQGRYEQYFGPGTRLTVT.

This clone was counted only a few times. The CDR3 region has the DNA TGTGCCAGCAGCCAGGGACAGGGAGCCGGGGCCAACGTCCTGACTTTC. This sequence encodes CASSQGQGAGANVLTF. The chain is built from TRBV13 and TRBJ2-6, with 9 bases that match TRBD1. The CDR3 sequence is 16 residues long. V lost 5 bases and J lost 4; bases outside the gene matches: 6. Germline V gives CDR1 PRHDT, CDR2 FYEKMQ (reference sequence).

The rearrangement uses TRBV4-2 and TRBJ1-5, with unresolved D. Germline CDR1 and CDR2: LGHNA and YNFKEQ. The V gene lost 0 bases and the J gene lost 7 bases, with 13 bases spanning the gap. The CDR3 runs 15 residues. CDR3 DNA sequence: TGTGCCAGCAGCCAAGAACCAGGATTGGGCCAGCCCCAGCATTTT. Amino acid sequence: CASSQEPGLGQPQHF.

In DNA, the CDR3 is TGTGCTAGTGGTACCGGGACAGGGGGAGAGACCCAGTACTTC. It yields the protein CASGTGTGGETQYF. J is TRBJ2-5 and V is TRBV12-5, with 11 bases that match TRBD1. Losses at the gene ends were 5 bases for V and 4 bases for J; bases not matched to a gene: 3. This CDR3 region has 14 residues. Germline V gene lookup returns CDR1 LGHNT and CDR2 FRNRAP.

The chain links TRBV7-4 to TRBJ1-5; D uncertain. V lost 6 bases, J lost 0 bases, and 15 bases lay in between. The CDR3 runs to 16 residues. Germline assignment: CDR1 SGHVT and CDR2 SQSDAQ. The CDR3 loop is CASRRGQQYSNQPQHF. In DNA, the CDR3 is TGTGCCAGCAGACGTGGGCAGCAGTATAGCAATCAGCCCCAGCATTTT.

The chain employs TRBV30 and TRBJ2-7; TRBD2 might be the D (6 bases). Trimming took 3 bases from V and 8 from J, leaving 20 bases between them. The CDR3 has 14 residues. Germline V gene lookup returns CDR1 GTSNPN and CDR2 SVGIG (reference sequence). The CDR3 spells CAWRRDLTTRKQYF. CDR3 nucleotide sequence: TGTGCCTGGAGGCGGGACTTAACTACGAGAAAGCAGTACTTC.